This T cell receptor (beta chain) was found in a study of radiation and T cells in renal cell carcinoma. Produced via immunoSEQ multiplex PCR; TCRdb's table is partial and in-frame only. The data hold roughly 64,000 clones, with more than 60% observed a single time. As for time point: blood 4 weeks post-SBRT, at nephrectomy. Treatment specified: 15 Gy SBRT to primary tumor, nephrectomy 4 weeks later. Nephrectomy followed 15 Gy stereotactic body radiation by 4 weeks. Clear cell pathology was present in this patient's renal cell carcinoma. Study-wide findings and caveats: Top tumor clonotypes rose in blood 2 weeks post-radiation, then contracted. No pretreatment tumor biopsies were available for baseline clonotypes.

In germline, CDR1 is SGHRS, CDR2 YFSETQ. The V and J ends lost 4 bases and 1 base respectively, with 11 bases between them. The CDR3 spans 14 residues. Concerning this clone itself: Its antigen remains unknown.

V usage is TRBV5-1 and J usage is TRBJ1-1; the D gene is possibly TRBD1 (5 bases). The source was blood, collected from a patient whose treatment included radiotherapy and nephrectomy. This clonotype originated in a man between 60 and 70 years old with renal cell carcinoma. The CDR3, as DNA: TGCGCCAGCAGCCTGGACAAAGGGAACACTGAAGCTTTCTTT. Translation: CASSLDKGNTEAFF. Full variable domain (outside the CDR3, taken from reference TRBV5-1 and TRBJ1-1): KAGVTQTPRYLIKTRGQQVTLSCSPISGHRSVSWYQQTPGQGLQFLFEYFSETQRNKGNFPGRFSGRQFSNSRSEMNVSTLELGDSALYLCASSLDKGNTEAFFGQGTRLTVV.